A selection of T cell receptor beta chains follows, all from one sample in a study of blood T cell repertoires in COVID-19. Using immunoSEQ multiplex PCR, the repertoire was profiled, and TCRdb retains in-frame clones only, with some absent. The sample lists roughly 260,000 clones; about nine tenths were seen once. The sample consisted of PBMCs or T cells enriched from blood (not recorded which). The receptors shown here come from a woman younger than 35 who had recovered from COVID-19. The CDR3 runs from the conserved cysteine through the conserved F or W. Fields, in order: clone size, D gene, V gene, J gene, CDR3 DNA, CDR3 protein. D genes are given only for firm matches. Rows may omit the clone size; those that give it use once, few, many or a size class.

size: NA
D: NA
V: TRBV5-4
J: TRBJ2-7
DNA: TGTGCCAGCAGCTTGGTGCAGGCCCCCGAGACGCAGTACTTC
CDR3: CASSLVQAPETQYF

size: NA
D: NA
V: TRBV5-1
J: TRBJ1-1
DNA: TGCGCCAGCAGCTTAGGCTACCAAGGGGACACTGAAGCTTTCTTT
CDR3: CASSLGYQGDTEAFF

size: NA
D: NA
V: TRBV7-2
J: TRBJ2-5
DNA: TGTGCCAGCAGCTTAGTTACGGACAGTAGTACGGAGACCCAGTACTTC
CDR3: CASSLVTDSSTETQYF

size: NA
D: NA
V: TRBV6-6
J: TRBJ2-1
DNA: TGTGCCAGCAGTTCCACTGGCGGCTCGCTCTTC
CDR3: CASSSTGGSLF

size: NA
D: NA
V: TRBV3-1/TRBV3-2
J: TRBJ2-6
DNA: TGTGCCAGCAGCCAAGGGAGGGCGGAGACTGGGGCCAACGTCCTGACTTTC
CDR3: CASSQGRAETGANVLTF

size: NA
D: NA
V: TRBV30
J: TRBJ1-3
DNA: TGTGCCTGGAGAACGACATTTTCTGGAAACACCATATATTTT
CDR3: CAWRTTFSGNTIYF

size: once
D: NA
V: TRBV7-9
J: TRBJ2-6
DNA: TGTGCCAGCAGCTTAGTTCGGGGTTCCCTCTCTGGGGCCAACGTCCTGACTTTC
CDR3: CASSLVRGSLSGANVLTF

size: NA
D: NA
V: TRBV4-3
J: TRBJ1-2
DNA: TGCGCCAGCAGCCAAGACACCAGCAGGGAGGATGGCTACACCTTC
CDR3: CASSQDTSREDGYTF

size: NA
D: TRBD2
V: TRBV19
J: TRBJ2-6
DNA: TGTGCCAGTAAATTAACCCCCGCAGCGGGAGACGGGGCCAACGTCCTGACTTTC
CDR3: CASKLTPAAGDGANVLTF

size: NA
D: TRBD2
V: TRBV2
J: TRBJ2-1
DNA: TGTGCCAGCAGTGAATCGACTAGCGGGAGCGATGAGCAGTTCTTC
CDR3: CASSESTSGSDEQFF

size: NA
D: NA
V: TRBV3-1/TRBV3-2
J: TRBJ1-3
DNA: TGTGCCAGCAGCCAAGATTGGGCCCCGGGGGTCTCGGGAAACACCATATATTTT
CDR3: CASSQDWAPGVSGNTIYF

size: NA
D: NA
V: TRBV30
J: TRBJ2-7
DNA: TGTGCCTGGAGTGTTACGGGGTCCCCCTACGAGCAGTACTTC
CDR3: CAWSVTGSPYEQYF

size: NA
D: TRBD1
V: TRBV7-2
J: TRBJ2-7
DNA: TGTGCCAGCAGGGGGACAGGGGGATATACCTACGAGCAGTACTTC
CDR3: CASRGTGGYTYEQYF

size: NA
D: NA
V: TRBV6-5
J: TRBJ2-7
DNA: TGTGCCAGCAGTTACAACCGGGGAACCTACGAGCAGTACTTC
CDR3: CASSYNRGTYEQYF

size: few
D: NA
V: TRBV5-6
J: TRBJ2-3
DNA: TGTGCCAGCAGCTTAACGGTCATCGGGGATACAGATACGCAGTATTTT
CDR3: CASSLTVIGDTDTQYF

size: NA
D: NA
V: TRBV9
J: TRBJ1-3
DNA: TGTGCCAGCAGCGTAGGTCTAAACTCTGGAAACACCATATATTTT
CDR3: CASSVGLNSGNTIYF

size: NA
D: TRBD1
V: TRBV15
J: TRBJ2-3
DNA: TGTGCCACCAGAGCAGGGGGAGTAGATACGCAGTATTTT
CDR3: CATRAGGVDTQYF

size: once
D: NA
V: TRBV5-1
J: TRBJ1-1
DNA: TGCGCCAGCAGCCCATTAACAAGTACGAACACTGAAGCTTTCTTT
CDR3: CASSPLTSTNTEAFF

size: NA
D: NA
V: TRBV2
J: TRBJ2-7
DNA: TGTGCCAGCCGCCGAGGGGGGGGGCTCCTGAGCTCCTACGAGCAGTACTTC
CDR3: CASRRGGGLLSSYEQYF

size: NA
D: NA
V: TRBV11-3
J: TRBJ2-1
DNA: TGTGCCAGCAGCTTAGAACGAAATGACGGGTTATGGTTCTTC
CDR3: CASSLERNDGLWFF

size: once
D: TRBD1
V: TRBV19
J: TRBJ1-5
DNA: TGTGCCACCAACCCCACCAGGGGGCTGATTGGCAATCAGCCCCAGCATTTT
CDR3: CATNPTRGLIGNQPQHF

size: NA
D: NA
V: TRBV23-1
J: TRBJ2-7
DNA: TGCGCCAGCAGTTCCATCCGGGTGGCCTCCCGGGAGCAGTACTTC
CDR3: CASSSIRVASREQYF

size: NA
D: TRBD1
V: TRBV6-5
J: TRBJ1-1
DNA: TGTGCCAGCAGTTACTCGCCCTGGACAGGGGGCAATGAAGCTTTCTTT
CDR3: CASSYSPWTGGNEAFF

size: NA
D: TRBD1
V: TRBV7-9
J: TRBJ1-4
DNA: TGTGCCAGCAGCGATCCCGGGACAGCGATCGAAAAACTGTTTTTT
CDR3: CASSDPGTAIEKLFF

size: NA
D: NA
V: TRBV20-1
J: TRBJ2-1
DNA: TGCAGTGCTAAGGGGTACAATGAGCAGTTCTTC
CDR3: CSAKGYNEQFF

size: NA
D: TRBD2
V: TRBV7-9
J: TRBJ2-2
DNA: TGTGCCAGCAGCTTAGGGCCTAGCGGGGGGAACACCGGGGAGCTGTTTTTT
CDR3: CASSLGPSGGNTGELFF

size: NA
D: NA
V: TRBV12-5
J: TRBJ2-7
DNA: TGTGCTAGTGGTCCAACGGACGAGCAGTACTTC
CDR3: CASGPTDEQYF

size: once
D: NA
V: TRBV5-4
J: TRBJ2-7
DNA: TGTGCCAGCAGACGGCCCGGGTCTGTTCGCGAGCAGTACTTC
CDR3: CASRRPGSVREQYF

size: many
D: NA
V: TRBV2
J: TRBJ2-1
DNA: TGTGCCAGCAGACCCACAGGTAATGAGCAGTTCTTC
CDR3: CASRPTGNEQFF

size: NA
D: TRBD2
V: TRBV12-5
J: TRBJ2-5
DNA: TGTGCTAGTGGCCAAACCACGAGCGGGGGGGCCGATGAGACCCAGTACTTC
CDR3: CASGQTTSGGADETQYF

size: NA
D: TRBD2
V: TRBV9
J: TRBJ2-5
DNA: TGTGCCAGCAGCGTAAGAAGCGGGAGACAAGAGACCCAGTACTTC
CDR3: CASSVRSGRQETQYF

size: NA
D: NA
V: TRBV12-5
J: TRBJ2-5
DNA: TGTGCTAGTGGTTCCCCCGGTCCCCAAGAGACCCAGTACTTC
CDR3: CASGSPGPQETQYF

size: once
D: NA
V: TRBV11-2
J: TRBJ1-1
DNA: TGTGCCAGCAGCTTGAGGAATATAGTAACGTCTGAAGCTTTCTTT
CDR3: CASSLRNIVTSEAFF

size: NA
D: TRBD1
V: TRBV7-2
J: TRBJ1-2
DNA: TGTGCCAGCAGCTTAGCTCCCCGACAGACAGGGGACTATGGCTACACCTTC
CDR3: CASSLAPRQTGDYGYTF

size: NA
D: NA
V: TRBV28
J: TRBJ2-4
DNA: TGTGCCAGCAGTTTCGCGGACAGAACAAACATTCAGTACTTC
CDR3: CASSFADRTNIQYF

size: NA
D: NA
V: TRBV5-8
J: TRBJ2-7
DNA: TGTGCCAGCAGCTTATTTGTCAACCCGAGCTCCTACGAGCAGTACTTC
CDR3: CASSLFVNPSSYEQYF

size: NA
D: TRBD2
V: TRBV7-2
J: TRBJ2-3
DNA: TGTGCCAGCAGCTCCTGGGCGGGGGACACAGATACGCAGTATTTT
CDR3: CASSSWAGDTDTQYF

size: few
D: TRBD2
V: TRBV7-2
J: TRBJ2-3
DNA: TGTGCCAGCAGCCTTAGCGGGGGGGCGGCAGATACGCAGTATTTT
CDR3: CASSLSGGAADTQYF

size: NA
D: TRBD1
V: TRBV12-3/TRBV12-4
J: TRBJ2-1
DNA: TGTGCCAGCAGTCCGACAGGGGCGGCTGAGCAGTTCTTC
CDR3: CASSPTGAAEQFF

size: NA
D: TRBD2
V: TRBV7-6
J: TRBJ2-5
DNA: TGTGCCAGCAGCTACGTGGCCAGGGCTAGCGGACAAGAGACCCAGTACTTC
CDR3: CASSYVARASGQETQYF

size: NA
D: NA
V: TRBV18
J: TRBJ2-1
DNA: TGTGCCAGCTCATTCACAGGGTTTGCTACCCACTACAATGAGCAGTTCTTC
CDR3: CASSFTGFATHYNEQFF

size: NA
D: TRBD1
V: TRBV7-3
J: TRBJ1-2
DNA: TGTGCCAGCAGCTCAGGACAGGGCGACTATGGCTACACCTTC
CDR3: CASSSGQGDYGYTF

size: NA
D: NA
V: TRBV4-1
J: TRBJ2-2
DNA: TGCGCCAGCAGCCACCTCACCGGGGAGCTGTTTTTT
CDR3: CASSHLTGELFF

size: NA
D: TRBD1
V: TRBV7-2
J: TRBJ1-5
DNA: TGTGCCAGCAGCAAGACAGGGAATCAGCCCCAGCATTTT
CDR3: CASSKTGNQPQHF

size: few
D: NA
V: TRBV7-2
J: TRBJ2-2
DNA: TGTGCCAGCAGCTTGCGACAGCTCATAAACACCGGGGAGCTGTTTTTT
CDR3: CASSLRQLINTGELFF

size: NA
D: TRBD1
V: TRBV3-1/TRBV3-2
J: TRBJ1-1
DNA: TGTGCCAGCAGCCAAGGGGACAGGGGGTCAGCTTTCTTT
CDR3: CASSQGDRGSAFF

size: few
D: NA
V: TRBV10-1
J: TRBJ1-3
DNA: TGCGCCAGCAGTACGAGCTCTGGAAACACCATATATTTT
CDR3: CASSTSSGNTIYF

size: NA
D: NA
V: TRBV3-1/TRBV3-2
J: TRBJ2-3
DNA: TGTGCCAGCAGCCAAGTGACCTCTGGGCGCACAGATACGCAGTATTTT
CDR3: CASSQVTSGRTDTQYF

size: NA
D: NA
V: TRBV7-7
J: TRBJ2-2
DNA: TGTGCCAGCAGCCCGACAGGTGGTACCGGGGAGCTGTTTTTT
CDR3: CASSPTGGTGELFF